These 29 T cell receptor beta chains came from one sample sequenced in a study of T cell responses to AZD1222 COVID-19 vaccine. Sequencing was performed with immunoSEQ multiplex PCR; in TCRdb, only in-frame clones are kept and a portion is missing. The data show 140,000 or so clones, 80% to 90% seen once. The source was peripheral blood, collected on day 0 of AZD1222 vaccination. These receptors were taken from an adult in good health.

The genes are TRBV9 and TRBJ1-3; possibly TRBD1 for D (5 bases). V dropped 3 bases and J dropped 3 bases, with 13 bases sitting between them. The CDR3 has 15 residues. Germline CDR1 reads SGDLS; CDR2 reads YYNGEE. This chain's CDR3 is CASSGGKGYGNTIYF. DNA for the CDR3: TGTGCCAGCAGCGGGGGCAAGGGGTATGGAAACACCATATATTTT.

This chain uses TRBV5-1 with TRBJ2-5; TRBD2 is a possible D gene (6 bases). V shed 0 bases and J shed 4 bases, with 16 bases lying between them. This CDR3 is 16 amino acids long. Looked up from germline, CDR1 is SGHRS and CDR2 is YFSETQ. The CDR3 DNA reads as TGCGCCAGCAGCTTGGCGCCTAGCGAAAATCTAGAGACCCAGTACTTC. Its translation: CASSLAPSENLETQYF.

This clone came up once. This rearrangement joins TRBV6-1 to TRBJ1-1; the D is unclear. V dropped 1 base and J dropped 11 bases, with 17 bases sitting between them. CDR3 length: 14 amino acids. The V gene's germline CDR1 is MNHNS and CDR2 SASEGT. This CDR3 is CASSEGRMVVRAFF. Here the CDR3 DNA reads TGTGCCAGCAGTGAAGGGAGGATGGTGGTACGTGCTTTCTTT.

The V and J genes are TRBV5-1 and TRBJ2-7; no firm D call. Trimming took 8 bases from V and 0 from J, leaving 12 bases between them. CDR1 SGHRS and CDR2 YFSETQ come from the germline V gene. The CDR3 has 13 amino acids. CDR3 sequence reads: CASKSPDSYEQYF. The CDR3 DNA follows: TGCGCCAGTAAGTCCCCGGACTCCTACGAGCAGTACTTC.

This clone was detected only a few times. The gene calls are TRBV7-2 and TRBJ1-2, with D hard to call. The germline gives CDR1 SGHTA, CDR2 FQGNSA. The CDR3 totals 14 residues. V lost 6 bases and J lost 2, with 13 bases in between. The CDR3 sequence: CASRPGRGNYGYTF. DNA of the CDR3: TGTGCCAGCAGGCCAGGTCGGGGAAACTATGGCTACACCTTC.

V and J are TRBV28 and TRBJ1-5, with D maybe TRBD1 (5 bases). This CDR3 spans 14 amino acids. Germline V lookup: CDR1 MDHEN, CDR2 SYDVKM. V lost 6 bases and J 3 bases, leaving 12 bases between the germline ends. As DNA, the CDR3 is TGTGCCAGCAGACTGGGGCAGTACAATCAGCCCCAGCATTTT. Translating it yields CASRLGQYNQPQHF. Combining the CDR3 with reference TRBV28 and TRBJ1-5 gives the whole variable domain DVKVTQSSRYLVKRTGEKVFLECVQDMDHENMFWYRQDPGLGLRLIYFSYDVKMKEKGDIPEGYSVSREKKERFSLILESASTNQTSMYLCASRLGQYNQPQHFGDGTRLSIL.

V and J are TRBV5-1 and TRBJ1-2; a possible D gene is TRBD1 (6 bases). The CDR3 contains 16 residues. V lost 3 bases and J 3 bases, leaving 18 bases between the germline ends. The germline gives CDR1 SGHRS, CDR2 YFSETQ. The CDR3 is CASSYDTGLRDYGYTF. The CDR3 nucleotides read TGCGCCAGCAGCTATGATACAGGGCTTAGGGACTATGGCTACACCTTC.

This chain uses TRBV28 with TRBJ1-5; D is perhaps TRBD1 (5 bases). This CDR3 has 15 amino acids. The V gene lost 9 bases and the J gene lost 4 bases, with 19 bases spanning the gap. The germline CDR1 and CDR2 sequences are MDHEN and SYDVKM. This CDR3 reads CASRFGHRPNQPQHF. As DNA, the CDR3 is TGTGCCAGTAGGTTCGGACATAGACCTAATCAGCCCCAGCATTTT. The variable domain in full, with the rest retrieved from reference TRBV28 and TRBJ1-5, is DVKVTQSSRYLVKRTGEKVFLECVQDMDHENMFWYRQDPGLGLRLIYFSYDVKMKEKGDIPEGYSVSREKKERFSLILESASTNQTSMYLCASRFGHRPNQPQHFGDGTRLSIL.

CDR3 in DNA: TGTGCCAGCAGTCCCGACAGGGGAGGTCGAAACACCATATATTTT. The encoded protein is CASSPDRGGRNTIYF. This sequence joins TRBV6-5 and TRBJ1-3, with 8 bases aligning to TRBD1. The CDR3 covers 15 residues. Germline V gene lookup returns CDR1 MNHEY and CDR2 SVGAGI. Trimming took 5 bases from V and 5 from J; bases not matched to a gene: 8.

The V call is TRBV7-2, the J call TRBJ2-7, with 8 bases that match TRBD2. The germline V gene has CDR1 SGHTA and CDR2 FQGNSA. The CDR3 is 15 amino acids. Losses at the gene ends were 1 base for V and 3 bases for J; bases not matched to a gene: 5. The CDR3 protein is CASSLGGSGVYEQYF. Written as DNA, the CDR3 is TGTGCCAGCAGCTTAGGCGGTAGCGGGGTCTACGAGCAGTACTTC.

This chain links TRBV6-2 or TRBV6-3 with TRBJ2-3, with a possible D match to TRBD1 (5 bases). There are 15 residues in the CDR3. The V end lost 5 bases, the J end lost 1 base, and 13 bases lay between the germline ends. Germline CDR1 is MNHEY and CDR2 is SVGEGT. The CDR3 is CASSAIAGRTDTQYF. The CDR3 nucleotides are TGTGCCAGCAGTGCCATTGCAGGGCGCACAGATACGCAGTATTTT.

The V gene is TRBV7-9, the J gene TRBJ1-2; D gene unclear. In germline, CDR1 is SEHNR, CDR2 FQNEAQ (reference sequence). The V gene lost 4 bases and the J gene lost 4 bases, with 10 bases spanning the gap. The CDR3 is 13 residues long. CDR3 amino acids: CASSSALVYGYTF. The CDR3 nucleotides read TGTGCCAGCAGCTCGGCGTTAGTCTATGGCTACACCTTC.

The chain joins TRBV24-1 to TRBJ1-2; 9 bases are shared with TRBD1. This CDR3 spans 14 amino acids. V trimming: 4 bases; J trimming: 4 bases; junction bases outside the gene matches: 3. CDR1 KGHDR and CDR2 SFDVKD come from the germline V gene. CDR3 in DNA: TGTGCCACCAGTGACTCGGACAGGGGCTATGGCTACACCTTC. Amino acids: CATSDSDRGYGYTF.

V and J are TRBV7-9 and TRBJ1-2; D is possibly TRBD1 (6 bases). Trimming shortened V by 5 bases and J by 7 bases, and 20 bases separated the two germline ends. In germline, CDR1 is SEHNR, CDR2 FQNEAQ (reference sequence). CDR3 length: 15 residues. CDR3 sequence: CASSPRGGGSSGYTF. CDR3 DNA sequence: TGTGCCAGCAGCCCAAGGGGCGGGGGCTCGAGTGGCTACACCTTC.

The chain joins TRBV5-1 to TRBJ1-1; D gene uncertain. From germline, CDR1 is SGHRS and CDR2 YFSETQ. The CDR3 spans 15 residues. The V and J ends lost 1 base and 3 bases respectively, with 13 bases between them. CDR3 in DNA: TGCGCCAGCAGCTTGCTTCCCGAGGTGGACACTGAAGCTTTCTTT. Its translation is CASSLLPEVDTEAFF.

The chain recombines TRBV7-2 with TRBJ2-3, with 11 bases lining up with TRBD2. This CDR3 has 14 amino acids. Germline CDR1 and CDR2: SGHTA and FQGNSA. With 4 bases clipped from V and 7 bases from J, the junction kept 4 bases outside the gene matches. The CDR3 nucleotides are TGTGCCAGCAGCTCTAGCGGGAGGACATATACGCAGTATTTT. Its protein is CASSSSGRTYTQYF.

The chain combines TRBV6-6 with TRBJ2-7; no clear D gene. This CDR3 is built from 12 residues. Trimming stripped 7 bases from V and 5 bases from J, with 12 bases between. Germline CDR1 and CDR2: MNHNY and SVGAGI (reference sequence). CDR3 in DNA: TGTGCCAGCACTAACCTCGCCAACGAGCAGTACTTC. Translating gives CASTNLANEQYF.

CDR3 sequence: CASRLRDTQYF. For the CDR3, the DNA is TGTGCCAGCAGGTTGCGGGATACGCAGTATTTT. The V and J genes are TRBV28 and TRBJ2-3; D unclear. The V end was cut by 6 bases, the J end by 6 bases, with 7 bases between. The V gene's germline CDR1 is MDHEN and CDR2 SYDVKM. The CDR3 spans 11 residues.

This chain links TRBV7-9 with TRBJ1-1; 8 nucleotides match TRBD1. From germline, CDR1 is SEHNR and CDR2 FQNEAQ (reference sequence). Unmatched junction bases numbered 10, after V lost 2 bases and J lost 8 bases. This CDR3 spans 15 amino acids. CDR3 coding DNA: TGTGCCAGCAGCTTATCACGACGGGACAGGATCGAAGCTTTCTTT. It is translated as CASSLSRRDRIEAFF.

This clone was found a few times. The V and J genes are TRBV12-3 or TRBV12-4 and TRBJ2-7; either TRBD1 or TRBD2 may supply D (5 bases each). Deletions cut 8 bases from V and 7 bases from J, with 15 bases between. CDR3 length equals 12 residues. The CDR3 here is CASQRGAWEQYF. CDR3 DNA sequence: TGTGCCAGCCAGAGGGGAGCGTGGGAGCAGTACTTC.

V gene TRBV18 combines with J gene TRBJ2-1; D remains unclear. The CDR3 loop spans 13 amino acids. Deletions cut 3 bases from V and 10 bases from J, with 13 bases between. In germline, CDR1 is KGHSH, CDR2 LQKENI. This CDR3 is CASSPTIVVEQFF. The CDR3 nucleotides read TGTGCCAGCTCACCGACAATAGTGGTAGAGCAGTTCTTC.

This chain connects TRBV19 to TRBJ1-2; 10 nucleotides line up with TRBD1. The junction had 5 bases not matched to a gene; V was cut back by 6 bases and J by 7 bases. Germline CDR1 LNHDA, CDR2 SQIVND (reference sequence). The CDR3 is made up of 13 amino acids. CDR3 loop: CASRGDRGLGYTF. CDR3 DNA: TGTGCCAGTAGGGGTGACAGGGGGCTTGGCTACACCTTC.

The gene calls are TRBV2 and TRBJ2-3; D call uncertain. V lost 2 bases, J lost 0 bases, and 15 bases lay in between. The CDR3 runs 17 residues. Germline V gene sequence: CDR1 SNHLY, CDR2 FYNNEI. The CDR3 bases are TGTGCCAGCAGTGAAAGACGGATAACCCTTAGCACAGATACGCAGTATTTT. Its protein is CASSERRITLSTDTQYF.

This sequence joins TRBV28 and TRBJ2-7, with TRBD2 matching over 12 bases. The V and J ends lost 5 bases and 5 bases, in that order; junction bases with no gene match: 10. Germline CDR1 reads MDHEN; CDR2 reads SYDVKM. The CDR3 consists of 16 residues. Written as DNA, the CDR3 is TGTGCCAGCAGTCTGAGACTAGCGGGAGTGTTCCACGAGCAGTACTTC. Its translation: CASSLRLAGVFHEQYF.

As concerns this clone: One end of the junction does not line up with germline, which may come from a read error. The chain has TRBV6-5 and TRBJ2-1; 7 bases match TRBD1. The germline V gene encodes CDR1 MNHEY and CDR2 SVGAGI. There are 12 residues in the CDR3. In nucleotides, the CDR3 is TGTGCCAGCTCGAGCCCTGAAGGGGGACAGCTCTTC. Translated: CASSSPEGGQLF.

This chain links TRBV6-5 with TRBJ2-7; D gene unclear. Germline V gene lookup returns CDR1 MNHEY and CDR2 SVGAGI. The CDR3 consists of 14 residues. V was trimmed by 7 bases and J by 6 bases, leaving 19 bases between them. CDR3 sequence: CASKQKRTSVEQYF. CDR3 coding DNA: TGTGCCAGCAAACAGAAGCGTACTTCGGTCGAGCAGTACTTC.

The chain employs TRBV11-3 and TRBJ1-1; no definite D call. Trimming stripped 3 bases from V and 8 bases from J, with 10 bases between. This CDR3 has 12 residues. Germline V CDR1 and CDR2: SGHNT, YENEEA. CDR3 bases: TGTGCCAGCAGCTTTACCGGGAGAGAAGCTTTCTTT. It codes for CASSFTGREAFF.

This rearrangement joins TRBV19 to TRBJ1-4; 8 bases are shared with TRBD1. This CDR3 contains 16 residues. In germline, CDR1 is LNHDA, CDR2 SQIVND (reference sequence). J gave up 8 bases and V 5 bases, and 13 bases lay outside the gene matches. CDR3 coding DNA: TGTGCCAGTAGTCCCTCGGGGACAGGCTCTTCCGAAAAACTGTTTTTT. Amino acids: CASSPSGTGSSEKLFF.

This clone is a singleton in its sample. The chain is built from TRBV19 and TRBJ1-1; TRBD1 might be the D (5 bases). Germline CDR1 is LNHDA and CDR2 is SQIVND (reference sequence). Between the trimmed V and J ends, which lost 6 bases and 3 bases, there was a span of 11 bases. The CDR3 sequence is 13 residues long. CDR3 region: CASSGAPDTEAFF. The CDR3 DNA sequence: TGTGCCAGTAGCGGGGCACCCGACACTGAAGCTTTCTTT.